The text below deals with one T cell receptor beta chain. Its antigen is not known. The data are from a study of PD-1 blockade in classical Hodgkin lymphoma. Libraries were prepared by immunoSEQ multiplex PCR; TCRdb keeps only in-frame clonotypes and omits some of them. The repertoire has 21,000 or so clones, approximately 88% of them found once; the top ten carry approximately 20%. The CDR3 extends over 16 amino acids. Trimming cost V 4 bases and J 2 bases; bases outside gene matches: 4. Germline V gene data show CDR1 as SGHDN and CDR2 as FVKESK. Time point reported: cycle 4 day 1 (C4D1), after less than seven weeks of nivolumab. All the patients suffered relapse after autologous stem cell transplantation, and brentuximab vedotin exposure differed. Study results and caveats: While CD8+ TCR diversity did not rise significantly by C4D1, CD4+ TCR diversity did.

Sequenced material: peripheral blood mononuclear cells (PBMCs), taken before the fourth cycle of nivolumab. The sequence was obtained from a human donor with classical Hodgkin lymphoma. The rearrangement joins TRBV14 to TRBJ2-5, with 13 positions matching TRBD2. CDR3 bases: TGTGCCAGCAGCCTCGGACTAGCGGGGGAACAAGAGACCCAGTACTTC. This translates into CASSLGLAGEQETQYF.